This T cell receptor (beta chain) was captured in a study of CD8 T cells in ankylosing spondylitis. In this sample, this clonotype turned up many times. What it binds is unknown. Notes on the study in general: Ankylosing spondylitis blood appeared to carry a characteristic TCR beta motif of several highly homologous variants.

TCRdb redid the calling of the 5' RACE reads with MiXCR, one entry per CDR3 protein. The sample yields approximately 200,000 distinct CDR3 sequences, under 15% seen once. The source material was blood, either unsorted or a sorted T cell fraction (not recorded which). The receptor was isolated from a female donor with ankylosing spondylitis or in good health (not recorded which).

The CDR3 spells CASSQDVNQPQHF. The CDR3 DNA sequence: TGTGCCAGCAGCCAAGATGTTAATCAGCCCCAGCATTTT. V usage is TRBV3-1 and J usage is TRBJ1-5; D uncertain. V dropped 0 bases and J dropped 4 bases, with 4 bases sitting between them. Germline V gives CDR1 LGHDT, CDR2 YNNKEL (reference sequence). CDR3 length equals 13 residues.